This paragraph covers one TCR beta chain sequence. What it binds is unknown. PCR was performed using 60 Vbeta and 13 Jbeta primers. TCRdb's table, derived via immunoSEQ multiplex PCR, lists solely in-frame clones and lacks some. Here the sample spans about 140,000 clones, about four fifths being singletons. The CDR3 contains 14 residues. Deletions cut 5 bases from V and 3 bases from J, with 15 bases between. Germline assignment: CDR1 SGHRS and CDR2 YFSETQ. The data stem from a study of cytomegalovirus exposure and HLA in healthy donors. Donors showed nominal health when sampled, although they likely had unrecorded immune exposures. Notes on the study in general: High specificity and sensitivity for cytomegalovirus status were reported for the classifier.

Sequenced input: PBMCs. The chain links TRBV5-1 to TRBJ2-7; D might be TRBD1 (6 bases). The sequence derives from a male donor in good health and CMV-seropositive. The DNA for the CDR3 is TGCGCCAGCAGACCCGGACAGTTTTTCTACGAGCAGTACTTC. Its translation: CASRPGQFFYEQYF. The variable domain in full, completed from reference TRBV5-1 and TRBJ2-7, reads KAGVTQTPRYLIKTRGQQVTLSCSPISGHRSVSWYQQTPGQGLQFLFEYFSETQRNKGNFPGRFSGRQFSNSRSEMNVSTLELGDSALYLCASRPGQFFYEQYFGPGTRLTVT.